A single sample is the source of the 24 T cell receptor beta chains below, sequenced in a study of cytomegalovirus exposure and HLA in healthy donors. Researchers ran the PCR with 60 Vbeta and 13 Jbeta primers. TCRdb's table, derived via immunoSEQ multiplex PCR, lists solely in-frame clones and lacks some. Altogether 120,000 or so clones are present, roughly 80% being singletons, with the ten largest covering roughly 4%. Sequencing input: PBMCs. Receptor source: a man aged 18 to 30 in good health and CMV-seropositive.

The chain couples TRBV27 to TRBJ2-5; D not certain. V was trimmed by 6 bases and J by 5 bases, leaving 10 bases between them. The CDR3 length is 12 residues. CDR1 MNHEY and CDR2 SMNVEV come from the germline V gene (reference sequence). The CDR3 nucleotides are TGTGCCAGCAGGTCGACCGGGGAGACCCAGTACTTC. Protein product: CASRSTGETQYF.

The V gene is TRBV19, the J gene TRBJ2-2; D call uncertain. This CDR3 comprises 12 residues. In germline, CDR1 is LNHDA, CDR2 SQIVND (reference sequence). V was shortened by 4 bases and J by 4 bases, with 4 bases between the two germline ends. The CDR3 DNA follows: TGTGCCAGTAGTACCTTCACCGGGGAGCTGTTTTTT. It yields the protein CASSTFTGELFF.

The V call is TRBV2, the J call TRBJ2-5; 12 bases line up with TRBD2. The J call is doubtful: the DNA matches TRBJ2-7 better. The germline V gene encodes CDR1 SNHLY and CDR2 FYNNEI. CDR3 length: 14 amino acids. This chain's CDR3 is CASSAGLAGYEQYF. CDR3 coding DNA: TGTGCCAGCAGCGCAGGACTAGCGGGGTACGAGCAGTACTTC.

The chain has TRBV4-3 and TRBJ2-3, with 16 bases fitting TRBD2. The CDR3 sequence is 16 residues long. V was pared by 4 bases and J by 4 bases, with 2 bases of the junction left unmatched. Looked up from germline, CDR1 is LGHNA and CDR2 is YSLEER. This CDR3 reads CASSPGLAGGPDTQYF. DNA for the CDR3: TGCGCCAGCAGCCCGGGACTAGCGGGGGGGCCAGATACGCAGTATTTT.

V gene TRBV13 combines with J gene TRBJ2-1; tentatively, D is TRBD2 (6 bases). The ends were cut back, 5 bases at V and 9 bases at J, with 23 bases in the middle. Germline CDR1 and CDR2: PRHDT and FYEKMQ (reference sequence). This CDR3 region has 16 residues. The CDR3 nucleotides are TGTGCCAGCAGCGCCCCGCAGGGCGGGATTAACGGTGAGCAGTTCTTC. Translating it yields CASSAPQGGINGEQFF.

The chain is built from TRBV6-6 and TRBJ1-1; no definite D call. Trimming pared 7 bases from V and 0 bases from J, leaving 9 bases between. The V gene's germline CDR1 is MNHNY and CDR2 SVGAGI (reference sequence). This CDR3 is 13 amino acids long. This CDR3 reads CASNPQMNTEAFF. The CDR3 DNA is TGTGCCAGCAACCCACAGATGAACACTGAAGCTTTCTTT.

V is TRBV9 and J is TRBJ2-4; TRBD2 matches at 7 bases. Trimming removed 3 bases from V and 1 base from J; junction bases left unmatched: 4. Germline V gene data show CDR1 as SGDLS and CDR2 as YYNGEE. The CDR3 length is 15 residues. DNA for the CDR3: TGTGCCAGCAGCGGCGGAGCGGGGGCCAAAAACATTCAGTACTTC. It specifies CASSGGAGAKNIQYF.

The V and J genes are TRBV27 and TRBJ2-1; 11 positions agree with TRBD1. This CDR3 contains 15 residues. The trim removed 5 bases at V and 5 bases at J, leaving 5 bases unmatched. The germline CDR1 and CDR2 sequences are MNHEY and SMNVEV (reference sequence). The chain's CDR3 is CASSGGQGGNNEQFF. The CDR3 nucleotides read TGTGCCAGCAGTGGGGGACAGGGGGGGAACAATGAGCAGTTCTTC.

This rearrangement joins TRBV9 to TRBJ2-7; 7 bases are a match to TRBD1. This CDR3 is built from 14 residues. The ends lost 4 bases at V and 3 bases at J; junction bases unmatched: 7. Germline V gene lookup returns CDR1 SGDLS and CDR2 YYNGEE. The CDR3 nucleotides read TGTGCCAGCAGCACCAGACAGGGAAACTACGAGCAGTACTTC. Amino acid sequence: CASSTRQGNYEQYF.

The chain is built from TRBV7-2 and TRBJ2-7, with D maybe TRBD1 (5 bases). V lost 4 bases and J lost 3, with 16 bases in between. Germline CDR1 SGHTA, CDR2 FQGNSA. The CDR3 extends over 15 amino acids. The CDR3 nucleotides read TGTGCCAGCAGCTCCACGGACACGAACCTCTACGAGCAGTACTTC. As protein: CASSSTDTNLYEQYF. The whole variable domain, filled in from reference TRBV7-2 and TRBJ2-7, reads GAGVSQSPSNKVTEKGKDVELRCDPISGHTALYWYRQSLGQGLEFLIYFQGNSAPDKSGLPSDRFSAERTGGSVSTLTIQRTQQEDSAVYLCASSSTDTNLYEQYFGPGTRLTVT.

This rearrangement joins TRBV18 to TRBJ1-2; D call uncertain. Trimming removed 2 bases at V and 5 bases at J, with 12 bases between. CDR1 is KGHSH and CDR2 is LQKENI in the germline V gene. The CDR3 is 14 amino acids. The CDR3 here is CASSPTRQEYGYTF. The CDR3 region has the DNA TGTGCCAGCTCACCAACCAGGCAGGAATATGGCTACACCTTC.

In its sample, this clone was seen once. The V and J genes are TRBV29-1 and TRBJ1-1, with D possibly TRBD1 on 5 matching bases. In germline, CDR1 is SQVTM, CDR2 ANQGSEA. The germline V and J ends were trimmed by 4 bases and 1 base, with 10 bases remaining between them. CDR3 length equals 13 residues. CDR3 coding DNA: TGCAGCGTTGCCGACAGAACGAACACTGAAGCTTTCTTT. Translation: CSVADRTNTEAFF. The variable domain in full, completed from reference TRBV29-1 and TRBJ1-1, reads SAVISQKPSRDICQRGTSLTIQCQVDSQVTMMFWYRQQPGQSLTLIATANQGSEATYESGFVIDKFPISRPNLTFSTLTVSNMSPEDSSIYLCSVADRTNTEAFFGQGTRLTVV.

This clone was observed once. One junction end does not reproduce the germline sequence, and a read error may be involved. The rearrangement links TRBV7-9 to TRBJ1-5, with 9 positions matching TRBD1. The CDR3 runs 17 residues. Germline V lookup: CDR1 SEHNR, CDR2 FQNEAQ (reference sequence). The CDR3 spells CSSSLAGPTGGVQPQHF. The CDR3 nucleotides read TGTTCCAGCAGCTTAGCGGGCCCCACAGGGGGCGTTCAGCCCCAGCATTTT.

The chain employs TRBV18 and TRBJ2-5, with a possible D match to TRBD1 (5 bases). V lost 1 base and J 0 bases, leaving 6 bases between the germline ends. Germline lookup yields CDR1 KGHSH and CDR2 LQKENI. This CDR3 has 14 residues. Here the CDR3 DNA reads TGTGCCAGCTCACCACGACAGAACCAAGAGACCCAGTACTTC. It yields the protein CASSPRQNQETQYF.

The J gene is TRBJ2-1, the V gene TRBV11-3; D ambiguous. V was clipped by 0 bases and J by 4 bases, with 7 bases between them. Germline V gene data show CDR1 as SGHNT and CDR2 as YENEEA. This CDR3 comprises 14 residues. In DNA form, the CDR3 reads TGTGCCAGCAGCTTAGATGAGACATACAATGAGCAGTTCTTC. Its protein product is CASSLDETYNEQFF.

This clone was recorded a few times. This CDR3 reads CAISQGTGTSGNTIYF. The DNA of the CDR3 is TGTGCCATCAGCCAAGGGACAGGGACCTCTGGAAACACCATATATTTT. This rearrangement joins TRBV10-3 to TRBJ1-3; 9 positions agree with TRBD1. Germline lookup yields CDR1 ENHRY and CDR2 SYGVKD. V shed 6 bases and J 0 bases; nucleotides not matched to a gene: 6. The CDR3 runs to 16 residues.

This chain links TRBV19 with TRBJ1-1; maybe TRBD1 (6 bases). The CDR3 sequence is 14 residues long. Per the germline V gene, CDR1 is LNHDA and CDR2 is SQIVND (reference sequence). The V and J ends lost 7 bases and 4 bases respectively, with 16 bases between them. CDR3 nucleotide sequence: TGTGCCAGTACCCCGGCAGGGGCTGGCACTGAAGCTTTCTTT. Translated, it gives CASTPAGAGTEAFF.

This clone was picked up a small number of times. The genes are TRBV4-3 and TRBJ2-7; TRBD1 is a possible D gene (5 bases). In germline, CDR1 is LGHNA, CDR2 YSLEER. V shed 6 bases and J shed 2 bases, with 14 bases lying between them. CDR3 length: 14 amino acids. CDR3 region: CASSSLVGPYEQYF. The CDR3 DNA reads as TGCGCCAGCAGTAGTCTAGTGGGGCCCTACGAGCAGTACTTC.

CDR3: CASSISVGRGTQYF. CDR3 DNA: TGTGCCAGTAGTATCTCGGTGGGCCGGGGGACCCAGTACTTC. The chain joins TRBV19 to TRBJ2-5, with D tentatively TRBD2 (5 bases). Trimming removed 3 bases from V and 7 bases from J, with 15 bases in between. Germline CDR1 is LNHDA and CDR2 is SQIVND (reference sequence). This CDR3 is 14 amino acids long. Supplemented by reference TRBV19 and TRBJ2-5, the full variable domain reads DGGITQSPKYLFRKEGQNVTLSCEQNLNHDAMYWYRQDPGQGLRLIYYSQIVNDFQKGDIAEGYSVSREKKESFPLTVTSAQKNPTAFYLCASSISVGRGTQYFGPGTRLLVL.

CDR3 nucleotide sequence: TGTGCCAGCAGCGTGGGAGCGGGAGGTGCCACCGGGGAGCTGTTTTTT. Residues: CASSVGAGGATGELFF. The chain combines TRBV9 with TRBJ2-2; 9 bases align to TRBD2. Germline CDR1 is SGDLS and CDR2 is YYNGEE. CDR3 length equals 16 residues. V dropped 2 bases and J dropped 4; count of bases not matched to a gene: 6.

This clone was detected once. This chain joins TRBV29-1 and TRBJ1-1; D gene ambiguous. This CDR3 is 11 amino acids long. CDR1 and CDR2 from the germline V gene are SQVTM and ANQGSEA. Trimming pared 7 bases from V and 3 bases from J, leaving 9 bases between. For the CDR3, the DNA is TGCAGCGCTCTAAGAGACACTGAAGCTTTCTTT. Amino acids: CSALRDTEAFF.

The rearrangement links TRBV30 to TRBJ2-5; 7 bases fit TRBD2. This CDR3 is 17 amino acids long. The germline CDR1 and CDR2 sequences are GTSNPN and SVGIG (reference sequence). The ends lost 0 bases at V and 7 bases at J; junction bases unmatched: 17. The CDR3 here is CAWSVTGGRIRRGTQYF. Here the CDR3 DNA reads TGTGCCTGGAGTGTAACGGGGGGTCGGATCCGCCGAGGGACCCAGTACTTC.

CDR3 sequence (DNA): TGTGCCAGCAGCTTAGAGGCAGGGAGGGAGACCCAGTACTTC. It is translated as CASSLEAGRETQYF. The V call is TRBV7-6, the J call TRBJ2-5; D perhaps matches TRBD2 (6 bases). Germline assignment: CDR1 SGHVS and CDR2 FNYEAQ. V lost 1 base, J lost 5 bases, and 11 bases lay in between. The CDR3 has 14 residues.

The V and J genes are TRBV7-6 and TRBJ2-7; D perhaps matches TRBD1 (5 bases). This CDR3 contains 14 residues. Per germline, CDR1 SGHVS and CDR2 FNYEAQ. V was pared by 5 bases and J by 7 bases, with 18 bases between. This CDR3 is CASSQGRAGREQYF. The CDR3 region has the DNA TGTGCCAGCAGCCAAGGTCGGGCAGGGCGAGAGCAGTACTTC.